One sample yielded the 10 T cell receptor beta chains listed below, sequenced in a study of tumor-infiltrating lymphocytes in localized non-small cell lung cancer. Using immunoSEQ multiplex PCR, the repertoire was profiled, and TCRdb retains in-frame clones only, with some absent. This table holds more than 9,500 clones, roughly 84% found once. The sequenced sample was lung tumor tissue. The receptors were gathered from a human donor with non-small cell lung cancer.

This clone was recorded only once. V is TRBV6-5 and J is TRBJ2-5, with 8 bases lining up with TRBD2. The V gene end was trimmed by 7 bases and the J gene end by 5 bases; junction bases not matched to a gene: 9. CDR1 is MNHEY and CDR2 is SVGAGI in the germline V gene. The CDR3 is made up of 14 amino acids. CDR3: CASIRSGAGETQYF. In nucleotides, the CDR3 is TGTGCCAGCATCCGTAGCGGGGCTGGGGAGACCCAGTACTTC.

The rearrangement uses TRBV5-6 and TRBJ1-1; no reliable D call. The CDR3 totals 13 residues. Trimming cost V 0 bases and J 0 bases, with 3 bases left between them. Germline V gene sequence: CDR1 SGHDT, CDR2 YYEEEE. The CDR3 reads CASSLDVNTEAFF. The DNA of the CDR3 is TGTGCCAGCAGCTTGGATGTGAACACTGAAGCTTTCTTT.

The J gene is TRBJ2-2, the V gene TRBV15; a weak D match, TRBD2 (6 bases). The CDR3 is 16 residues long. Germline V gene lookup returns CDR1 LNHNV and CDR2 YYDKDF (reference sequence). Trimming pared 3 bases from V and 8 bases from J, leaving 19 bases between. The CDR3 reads CATSRRDPVSMGELFF. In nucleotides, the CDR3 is TGTGCCACCAGCAGGCGGGACCCCGTCTCCATGGGGGAGCTGTTTTTT.

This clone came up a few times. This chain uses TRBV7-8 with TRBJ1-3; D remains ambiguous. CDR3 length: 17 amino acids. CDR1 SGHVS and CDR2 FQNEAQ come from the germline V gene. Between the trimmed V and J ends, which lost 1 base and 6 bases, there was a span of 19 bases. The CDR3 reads CASSLVGQRTLANTIYF. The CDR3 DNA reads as TGTGCCAGCAGCTTAGTAGGGCAGCGTACTCTGGCAAACACCATATATTTT.

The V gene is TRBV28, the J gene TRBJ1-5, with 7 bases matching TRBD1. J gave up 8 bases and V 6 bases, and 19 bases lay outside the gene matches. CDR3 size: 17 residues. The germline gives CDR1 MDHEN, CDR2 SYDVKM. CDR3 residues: CASSHDPHTGVVKPQHF. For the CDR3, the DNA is TGTGCCAGCAGCCATGACCCGCATACAGGGGTCGTGAAGCCCCAGCATTTT. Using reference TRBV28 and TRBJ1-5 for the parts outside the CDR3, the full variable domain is DVKVTQSSRYLVKRTGEKVFLECVQDMDHENMFWYRQDPGLGLRLIYFSYDVKMKEKGDIPEGYSVSREKKERFSLILESASTNQTSMYLCASSHDPHTGVVKPQHFGDGTRLSIL.

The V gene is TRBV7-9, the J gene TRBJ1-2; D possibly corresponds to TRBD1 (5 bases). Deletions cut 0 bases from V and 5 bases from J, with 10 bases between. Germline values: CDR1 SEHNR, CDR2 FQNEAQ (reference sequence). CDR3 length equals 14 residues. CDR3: CASSLAREPYGYTF. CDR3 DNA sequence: TGTGCCAGCAGCTTAGCCAGGGAACCTTATGGCTACACCTTC.

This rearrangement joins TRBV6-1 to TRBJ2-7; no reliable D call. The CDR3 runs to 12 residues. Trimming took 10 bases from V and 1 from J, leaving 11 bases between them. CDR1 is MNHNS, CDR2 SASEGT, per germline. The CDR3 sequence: CATRHGSYEQYF. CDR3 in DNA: TGTGCCACCAGACATGGGTCCTACGAGCAGTACTTC.

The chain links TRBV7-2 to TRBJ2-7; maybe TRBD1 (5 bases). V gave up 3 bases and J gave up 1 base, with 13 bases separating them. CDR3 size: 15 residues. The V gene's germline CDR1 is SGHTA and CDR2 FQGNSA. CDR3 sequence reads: CASSLGPVRSYEQYF. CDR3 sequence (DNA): TGTGCCAGCAGCTTGGGGCCGGTCCGGTCCTACGAGCAGTACTTC.

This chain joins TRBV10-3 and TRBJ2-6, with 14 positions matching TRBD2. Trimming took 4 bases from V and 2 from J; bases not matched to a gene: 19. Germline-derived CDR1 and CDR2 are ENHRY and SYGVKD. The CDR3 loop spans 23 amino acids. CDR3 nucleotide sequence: TGTGCCATCAGTGTGGGACAGGGACTAGCGGGAGCCCCCTTCCTCCCTGGGGCCAACGTCCTGACTTTC. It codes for CAISVGQGLAGAPFLPGANVLTF.

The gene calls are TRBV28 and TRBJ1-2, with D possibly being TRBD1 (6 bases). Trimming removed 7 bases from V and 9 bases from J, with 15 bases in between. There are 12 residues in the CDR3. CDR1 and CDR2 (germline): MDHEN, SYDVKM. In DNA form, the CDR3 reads TGTGCCAGCACCCTAGGGACACGGAGCTACACCTTC. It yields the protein CASTLGTRSYTF.